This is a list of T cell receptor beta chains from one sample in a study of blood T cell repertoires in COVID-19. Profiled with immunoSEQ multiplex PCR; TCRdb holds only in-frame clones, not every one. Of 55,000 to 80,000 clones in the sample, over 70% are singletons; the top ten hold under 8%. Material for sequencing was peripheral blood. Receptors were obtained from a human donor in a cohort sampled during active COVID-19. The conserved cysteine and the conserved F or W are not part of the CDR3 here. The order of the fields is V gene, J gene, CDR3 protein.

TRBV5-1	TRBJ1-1	ASSLGVRGEAF
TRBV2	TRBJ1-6	ASRPSGTGVSPLH
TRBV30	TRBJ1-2	AWKVDSAGRVYGYT
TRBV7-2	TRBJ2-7	ASSLAPGQFYEQY
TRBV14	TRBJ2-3	ASSQVRQGTQY
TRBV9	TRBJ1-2	ASSLDPGALYGYT
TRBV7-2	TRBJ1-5	ASSPQTGALNQPQH
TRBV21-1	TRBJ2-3	ASSKRTPHTQY
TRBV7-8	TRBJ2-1	ASSSERGNEQF
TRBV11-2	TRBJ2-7	ASSLGFGTRSYEQY
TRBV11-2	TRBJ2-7	ASSLGGGQYEQY
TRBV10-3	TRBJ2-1	AISESRGGDEQF
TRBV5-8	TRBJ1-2	ASSRGVEGGIIYGYT
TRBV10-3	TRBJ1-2	AINSDRGHNGYT
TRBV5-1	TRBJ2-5	ASSLGTGGGQETQY
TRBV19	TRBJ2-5	ASSVGTGGYETQY
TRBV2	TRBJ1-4	ASRPNRVSNEKLF
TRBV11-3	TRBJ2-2	ASSSTGRVPGELF
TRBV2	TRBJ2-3	ASSRGQFASTDTQY
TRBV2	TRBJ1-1	ASSEDREGTEAF
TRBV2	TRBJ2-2	ASTWDRGTGELF
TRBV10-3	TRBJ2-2	AIKDGANTGELF
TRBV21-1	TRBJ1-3	ASSPSTASSGNTIY
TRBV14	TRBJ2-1	ASSHFGGGSFYNEQF
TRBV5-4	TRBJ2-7	ASSLEDTYEQY
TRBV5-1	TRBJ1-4	ASSLGQSSNEKLF
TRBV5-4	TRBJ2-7	ASSGPDASYEQY
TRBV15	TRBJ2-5	ATSSSTGSRETQY
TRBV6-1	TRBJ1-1	ASSEYPTGTVNTEAF
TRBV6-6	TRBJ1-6	AGWVGTVKSPLH
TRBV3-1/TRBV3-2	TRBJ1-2	ASSRRTGSPRGSNT
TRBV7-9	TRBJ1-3	ASSPTGAGGNTIY
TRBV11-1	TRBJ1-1	ASSFGADEAF